This record concerns one TCR beta chain sequence. Its specificity is unknown. Trimming stripped 7 bases from V and 8 bases from J, with 14 bases between. CDR1 is SQVTM, CDR2 ANQGSEA, per germline. The CDR3 has 11 residues. This entry comes from a study of lymphopenia after photon versus proton radiotherapy. Study conclusions and caveats: Only patients who died were analyzed for survival; proton advantage is unproven. A bigger post-nadir fall in TCR diversity correlated inversely with survival time in deceased patients. Relative stability marked proton patients; photon patients lost diversity and naive cells.

The method was immunoSEQ multiplex PCR; TCRdb's version includes in-frame clones alone and lacks a portion of them. This sample has about 65,000 clones, with more than 75% found just once. Sequenced material: peripheral blood, taken from a patient treated with proton-based radiotherapy. The receptor's source is a man aged 80 or over with esophageal cancer. V gene TRBV29-1 combines with J gene TRBJ1-2; D ambiguous. The CDR3 sequence: CSAYFLGGYTF. The CDR3 nucleotides are TGCAGCGCCTACTTTCTGGGGGGCTACACCTTC.